These 30 T cell receptor beta chains share one sample of origin, sequenced in a study of blood T cell repertoires in COVID-19. Assay: immunoSEQ multiplex PCR; the TCRdb copy retains only in-frame clones and omits some. This sample yields roughly 290,000 clones, of which roughly 88% are seen a single time; approximately 0.94% belongs to the top ten. Material for sequencing was peripheral blood. The receptors stem from a human donor with COVID-19, enrolled during active disease. The donor label of this sample is uncertain.

The genes are TRBV2 and TRBJ2-5; 8 nucleotides line up with TRBD2. Germline V gives CDR1 SNHLY, CDR2 FYNNEI. The junction had 10 bases not matched to a gene; V was cut back by 8 bases and J by 2 bases. The CDR3 runs to 15 residues. CDR3 sequence: CASGEAGETQETQYF. CDR3 nucleotides: TGTGCCAGCGGGGAAGCGGGAGAGACGCAAGAGACCCAGTACTTC.

The rearrangement links TRBV7-2 to TRBJ1-4; 7 nucleotides agree with TRBD1. V was pared by 6 bases and J by 5 bases, with 6 bases of the junction left unmatched. This CDR3 spans 14 amino acids. CDR1 and CDR2 (germline): SGHTA, FQGNSA. The CDR3 here is CASRGGGGNEKLFF. The CDR3 nucleotides are TGTGCCAGCAGAGGGGGCGGGGGGAATGAAAAACTGTTTTTT.

This clone was observed a handful of times. The chain uses TRBV30 and TRBJ1-2; D is ambiguous. This CDR3 comprises 13 residues. Germline loops: CDR1 GTSNPN, CDR2 SVGIG (reference sequence). Trimming took off 4 bases at V and 2 bases at J, with 11 bases between the two ends. For the CDR3, the DNA is TGTGCCTGGAAAATCGGAGGAAACTATGGCTACACCTTC. Translation: CAWKIGGNYGYTF.

The chain links TRBV6-6 to TRBJ2-7, with D possibly called TRBD1 or TRBD2 (6 bases each). The CDR3 has 14 residues. V lost 5 bases and J 7 bases, leaving 18 bases between the germline ends. CDR1 is MNHNY, CDR2 SVGAGI, per germline (reference sequence). The CDR3 coding sequence is TGTGCCAGCAGTCAGGGGCGGGATATGGGAGAGCAGTACTTC. Translating gives CASSQGRDMGEQYF.

The genes are TRBV28 and TRBJ2-2; D perhaps matches TRBD1 (6 bases). This CDR3 has 13 residues. V was cut by 2 bases and J by 6 bases, with 7 bases left in between. CDR1 is MDHEN, CDR2 SYDVKM, per germline. The CDR3 DNA is TGTGCCAGCAGTTTACAGGGGTCCGGGGAGCTGTTTTTT. It translates to CASSLQGSGELFF.

The chain has TRBV3-1 (or the pseudogene TRBV3-2) and TRBJ2-7; tentatively, D is TRBD2 (5 bases). Trimming shortened V by 0 bases and J by 5 bases, and 14 bases separated the two germline ends. Germline assignment: CDR1 LGHDT and CDR2 YNNKEL (reference sequence). The CDR3 covers 15 residues. CDR3 loop: CASSQDRERGNEQYF. As DNA, the CDR3 is TGTGCCAGCAGCCAAGACCGGGAAAGAGGCAACGAGCAGTACTTC.

The chain employs TRBV2 and TRBJ2-7, with 11 bases identical to TRBD2. In germline, CDR1 is SNHLY, CDR2 FYNNEI. The V gene end was trimmed by 5 bases and the J gene end by 3 bases; junction bases not matched to a gene: 9. The CDR3 is 16 residues long. CDR3 in DNA: TGTGCCAGCAGTTTTACCCTAGCGGGGGGACTCTACGAGCAGTACTTC. Protein product: CASSFTLAGGLYEQYF.

The V and J genes are TRBV5-1 and TRBJ2-7, with 8 bases identical to TRBD2. CDR1 is SGHRS, CDR2 YFSETQ, per germline. V shed 4 bases, J shed 4 bases, and the junction held 7 bases outside the gene matches. This CDR3 region has 14 residues. The CDR3 sequence: CASSASGTSYEQYF. CDR3 DNA: TGCGCCAGCAGCGCCTCCGGGACTAGTTACGAGCAGTACTTC.

The genes are TRBV19 and TRBJ1-1; 8 nucleotides line up with TRBD1. With V trimmed by 5 bases and J by 6 bases, 11 bases remained unmatched. This CDR3 is built from 15 residues. The germline gives CDR1 LNHDA, CDR2 SQIVND (reference sequence). CDR3 protein: CASSPGQARRAEAFF. The CDR3 coding sequence is TGTGCCAGTAGTCCGGGACAGGCAAGAAGGGCTGAAGCTTTCTTT.

This sequence joins TRBV13 and TRBJ1-1; no reliable D call. Germline V gene lookup returns CDR1 PRHDT and CDR2 FYEKMQ (reference sequence). This CDR3 comprises 12 residues. The germline V and J ends were trimmed by 5 bases and 2 bases, with 6 bases remaining between them. CDR3 bases: TGTGCCAGCAGCCCCGGTAACACTGAAGCTTTCTTT. It specifies CASSPGNTEAFF.

The chain is built from TRBV7-2 and TRBJ1-1; D may be TRBD1 (5 bases). The ends were cut back, 7 bases at V and 8 bases at J, with 20 bases in the middle. The germline gives CDR1 SGHTA, CDR2 FQGNSA. This CDR3 spans 14 amino acids. DNA of the CDR3: TGTGCCAGCACCCCAATTTTGGGGGGATCCGAAGCTTTCTTT. Protein: CASTPILGGSEAFF.

V gene TRBV28 combines with J gene TRBJ2-5; D gene unclear. Trimming cost V 2 bases and J 1 base, with 8 bases left between them. CDR1 and CDR2 (germline): MDHEN, SYDVKM. The CDR3 runs to 14 residues. The CDR3 coding sequence is TGTGCCAGCAGTTTAGCAGGATTCCAAGAGACCCAGTACTTC. This translates into CASSLAGFQETQYF.

Points on this clone: Other DNA variants within this sample encode the same CDR3. The J gene is TRBJ2-7, the V gene TRBV19; maybe TRBD2 (6 bases). The CDR3 covers 14 residues. Looked up from germline, CDR1 is LNHDA and CDR2 is SQIVND (reference sequence). Trimming stripped 3 bases from V and 2 bases from J, with 11 bases between. For the CDR3, the DNA is TGTGCCAGTAGTATCCGGACTACCCCCTACGAGCAGTACTTC. Residues: CASSIRTTPYEQYF.

The V call is TRBV11-2, the J call TRBJ1-5, with D possibly TRBD1 on 5 matching bases. The CDR3 has 17 amino acids. Germline V gene lookup returns CDR1 SGHAT and CDR2 FQNNGV. V was clipped by 0 bases and J by 0 bases, with 12 bases between them. The CDR3 DNA is TGTGCCAGCAGCTTAGATTCTTACAGGTCTAGCAATCAGCCCCAGCATTTT. Translated, it gives CASSLDSYRSSNQPQHF.

This chain uses TRBV6-6 with TRBJ2-2; a weak D match, TRBD1 (6 bases). The V end lost 2 bases, the J end lost 6 bases, and 10 bases lay between the germline ends. This CDR3 has 14 amino acids. Germline values: CDR1 MNHNY, CDR2 SVGAGI (reference sequence). CDR3 DNA: TGTGCCAGCAGTTACGCAGGGGTCGCCGGGGAGCTGTTTTTT. Residues: CASSYAGVAGELFF.

The chain uses TRBV5-4 and TRBJ2-1; 7 bases are a match to TRBD1. This CDR3 is built from 14 residues. V shed 4 bases and J 4 bases; nucleotides not matched to a gene: 5. CDR1 SGHNT and CDR2 YYREEE come from the germline V gene (reference sequence). CDR3 DNA: TGTGCCAGCAGCCCCCGGGACAGATACAATGAGCAGTTCTTC. It specifies CASSPRDRYNEQFF.

This chain joins TRBV10-3 and TRBJ2-7; 12 bases map to TRBD2. The J segment lost 2 bases and the V segment lost 11 bases, leaving 13 bases of the junction unmatched. The CDR3 totals 16 residues. Per the germline V gene, CDR1 is ENHRY and CDR2 is SYGVKD. CDR3 nucleotides: TGTGCCGCCTCGACTTATACTAGCGGGAGGACCTACGAGCAGTACTTC. It specifies CAASTYTSGRTYEQYF.

The chain is built from TRBV9 and TRBJ2-7; TRBD2 agrees at 7 bases. With V trimmed by 0 bases and J by 2 bases, 14 bases remained unmatched. Germline V CDR1 and CDR2: SGDLS, YYNGEE. The CDR3 consists of 18 residues. The CDR3 DNA sequence: TGTGCCAGCAGCGTAGACTTGGACGGGCGGGAGAGGGCCTACGAGCAGTACTTC. Translation: CASSVDLDGRERAYEQYF.

The chain is built from TRBV28 and TRBJ1-4; the match to TRBD1 covers 11 bases. The CDR3 totals 15 residues. V was clipped by 3 bases and J by 10 bases; unmatched bases: 7. In germline, CDR1 is MDHEN, CDR2 SYDVKM. Here the CDR3 reads CASSLGGTGGGKLFF. CDR3 coding DNA: TGTGCCAGCAGTTTGGGAGGGACAGGGGGAGGAAAACTGTTTTTT.

This clone was counted once. The rearrangement links TRBV14 to TRBJ1-1; D gene uncertain. V was pared by 4 bases and J by 4 bases, with 7 bases between. CDR3 length: 12 amino acids. Germline V gene sequence: CDR1 SGHDN, CDR2 FVKESK. The CDR3 DNA sequence: TGTGCCAGCAGCCGGGCCCGCACTGAAGCTTTCTTT. Protein: CASSRARTEAFF.

The V call is TRBV11-3, the J call TRBJ2-5; 12 bases match TRBD2. V lost 1 base, J lost 3 bases, and 0 bases stayed unmatched. Germline V gene data show CDR1 as SGHNT and CDR2 as YENEEA. The CDR3 is 15 amino acids. CDR3: CASSLGTSGEETQYF. The CDR3 coding sequence is TGTGCCAGCAGCTTAGGGACTAGCGGGGAAGAGACCCAGTACTTC.

The chain recombines TRBV5-1 with TRBJ2-7, with D possibly matching TRBD1 (6 bases). The CDR3 contains 15 residues. Germline V gene lookup returns CDR1 SGHRS and CDR2 YFSETQ. V lost 0 bases, J lost 4 bases, and 14 bases lay in between. This chain's CDR3 is CASSLEGHGVYEQYF. CDR3 DNA: TGCGCCAGCAGCTTGGAGGGACACGGAGTTTACGAGCAGTACTTC.

About this clone: One end of the junction is discordant with germline, which a read error may explain. This chain links TRBV7-2 with TRBJ1-6, with 7 bases fitting TRBD1. The CDR3 is 16 residues long. Germline CDR1 reads SGHTA; CDR2 reads FQGNSA. The CDR3 coding sequence is TGTGCCAGCATCTTACAGGGGTTACCCTATAATTCACCCCTCCACTTT. Translation gives CASILQGLPYNSPLHF. Supplemented by reference TRBV7-2 and TRBJ1-6, the full variable domain reads GAGVSQSPSNKVTEKGKDVELRCDPISGHTALYWYRQSLGQGLEFLIYFQGNSAPDKSGLPSDRFSAERTGGSVSTLTIQRTQQEDSAVYLCASILQGLPYNSPLHFGNGTRLTVT.

This rearrangement joins TRBV14 to TRBJ2-7, with D maybe TRBD2 (6 bases). CDR3 size: 14 residues. Germline lookup yields CDR1 SGHDN and CDR2 FVKESK. Trimming stripped 3 bases from V and 2 bases from J, with 11 bases between. This CDR3 is CASSQQAGPYEQYF. The CDR3 bases are TGTGCCAGCAGCCAGCAAGCGGGCCCCTACGAGCAGTACTTC.

The gene calls are TRBV5-1 and TRBJ1-4; 9 bases are shared with TRBD1. The V and J ends lost 3 bases and 0 bases, in that order; junction bases with no gene match: 12. The CDR3 contains 19 residues. Germline assignment: CDR1 SGHRS and CDR2 YFSETQ. CDR3 residues: CASSYTPVRQGATNEKLFF. The CDR3 DNA sequence: TGCGCCAGCAGCTACACCCCCGTGAGACAGGGGGCAACTAATGAAAAACTGTTTTTT.

V usage is TRBV7-3 and J usage is TRBJ2-2; D possibly corresponds to TRBD2 (5 bases). Trimming stripped 5 bases from V and 0 bases from J, with 13 bases between. CDR1 and CDR2 from the germline V gene are SGHTA and FQGTGA. The length of the CDR3 is 16 residues. For the CDR3, the DNA is TGTGCCAGCAGCACCCACGCGGGCGCGAACACCGGGGAGCTGTTTTTT. It translates to CASSTHAGANTGELFF.

In the case of this clone: Other DNA sequences of this sample code for an identical CDR3. The CDR3 sequence is CASSQAGNYGYTF. For the CDR3, the DNA is TGTGCCAGCAGCCAAGCAGGAAACTATGGCTACACCTTC. This chain joins TRBV3-1 (or the pseudogene TRBV3-2) and TRBJ1-2; D remains ambiguous. The CDR3 contains 13 residues. V lost 1 base and J 2 bases, leaving 5 bases between the germline ends. Germline CDR1 is LGHDT and CDR2 is YNNKEL (reference sequence).

The chain recombines TRBV5-5 with TRBJ2-1; tentative D call: TRBD2 (5 bases). The CDR3 has 12 amino acids. Germline V CDR1 and CDR2: SGHKS, YYEKEE (reference sequence). With 3 bases removed from V and 10 bases from J, the gap between germline ends came to 11 bases. CDR3 residues: CASSSLEREQFF. The CDR3 nucleotides read TGTGCCAGCAGCTCCCTTGAGCGGGAGCAGTTCTTC.

This clone came up a few times. The chain joins TRBV9 to TRBJ2-7; the match to TRBD1 covers 8 bases. The CDR3 has 15 amino acids. With 0 bases clipped from V and 2 bases from J, the junction kept 4 bases outside the gene matches. Germline-derived CDR1 and CDR2 are SGDLS and YYNGEE. CDR3 in DNA: TGTGCCAGCAGCGTAGCTACAGGGGGAACCTACGAGCAGTACTTC. It is translated as CASSVATGGTYEQYF.

The CDR3 region has the DNA TGCAGCGTTGAAGAGGCGGGCCTCTCCTACAATGAGCAGTTCTTC. Translated: CSVEEAGLSYNEQFF. The V and J genes are TRBV29-1 and TRBJ2-1; D is possibly TRBD2 (5 bases). Germline CDR1 and CDR2: SQVTM and ANQGSEA. CDR3 size: 15 residues. The germline V and J ends were trimmed by 0 bases and 0 bases, with 9 bases remaining between them.